This is a list of T cell receptor beta chains from one sample in a study of shared clonotypes between healthy human individuals. Generated by immunoSEQ multiplex PCR, the TCRdb table keeps only in-frame clones and is missing some. Altogether hundreds of thousands of clones are present, 85% to 95% being singletons, with the ten largest covering about 0.11%. Specimen: naive CD8+ T cells sorted from blood. Source of these receptors: a woman aged 30 to 39 in good health. Each CDR3 is given with its conserved first and last residue. The order of the fields is J gene, clone size, V gene, D gene, CDR3 protein, CDR3 DNA. The D gene is left open where the match is weak. Some rows have no size entry. The others give once, few or many, or a class for an expanded clone.

J: TRBJ2-1; size: -; V: TRBV4-1; D: TRBD2; CDR3: CASSPFVSSGRGSSYNEQFF; DNA: TGCGCCAGCAGTCCATTTGTGTCTAGCGGGAGGGGAAGCTCCTACAATGAGCAGTTCTTC
J: TRBJ2-7; size: -; V: TRBV4-2; D: TRBD1; CDR3: CASSSGGHEQYF; DNA: TGTGCCAGCAGCTCAGGGGGCCACGAGCAGTACTTC
J: TRBJ1-2; size: -; V: TRBV2; D: -; CDR3: CASDGGEYGYTF; DNA: TGTGCCAGCGATGGGGGCGAATATGGCTACACCTTC
J: TRBJ1-5; size: -; V: TRBV5-6; D: -; CDR3: CASSLVGDHQPQHF; DNA: TGTGCCAGCAGCTTGGTCGGGGATCATCAGCCCCAGCATTTT
J: TRBJ1-1; size: once; V: TRBV9; D: -; CDR3: CASSPGAGGIEAFF; DNA: TGTGCCAGCAGCCCTGGAGCGGGTGGCATTGAAGCTTTCTTT
J: TRBJ2-7; size: -; V: TRBV2; D: TRBD1; CDR3: CASSRDSSGPREQYF; DNA: TGTGCCAGCAGTCGGGACAGTTCGGGACCTCGCGAGCAGTACTTC
J: TRBJ2-7; size: -; V: TRBV5-1; D: TRBD1; CDR3: CASSGPYGTGDEQYF; DNA: TGCGCCAGCAGCGGGCCCTATGGGACAGGCGACGAGCAGTACTTC
J: TRBJ2-7; size: -; V: TRBV7-9; D: -; CDR3: CASSLDSQSSYEQYF; DNA: TGTGCCAGCAGCTTAGACAGTCAGAGCTCCTACGAGCAGTACTTC
J: TRBJ2-5; size: -; V: TRBV4-1; D: -; CDR3: CASSQDGVEETQYF; DNA: TGCGCCAGCAGCCAAGATGGGGTTGAAGAGACCCAGTACTTC
J: TRBJ2-1; size: -; V: TRBV10-3; D: TRBD2; CDR3: CAISESGTSVPEQFF; DNA: TGTGCCATCAGTGAGTCAGGGACTAGCGTCCCTGAGCAGTTCTTC
J: TRBJ1-1; size: -; V: TRBV28; D: -; CDR3: CASSSTGLGTEAFF; DNA: TGTGCCAGCAGTTCCACGGGACTGGGCACTGAAGCTTTCTTT
J: TRBJ2-7; size: -; V: TRBV11-2; D: -; CDR3: CASSPGLTYEQYF; DNA: TGTGCCAGCAGCCCCGGGCTCACCTACGAGCAGTACTTC
J: TRBJ2-1; size: -; V: TRBV19; D: -; CDR3: CASSIAASLGQFF; DNA: TGTGCCAGTAGTATTGCGGCCAGCCTAGGGCAGTTCTTC
J: TRBJ2-7; size: -; V: TRBV27; D: -; CDR3: CASSLSPGAVGEQYF; DNA: TGTGCCAGCAGTTTATCGCCAGGGGCGGTGGGGGAGCAGTACTTC
J: TRBJ2-7; size: few; V: TRBV28; D: -; CDR3: CASSLGEAYEQYF; DNA: TGTGCCAGCAGTTTGGGGGAGGCCTACGAGCAGTACTTC
J: TRBJ2-1; size: -; V: TRBV27; D: TRBD2; CDR3: CASSPGLAGGPSHEQFF; DNA: TGTGCCAGCAGTCCAGGACTAGCGGGAGGGCCAAGTCATGAGCAGTTCTTC
J: TRBJ2-1; size: once; V: TRBV7-9; D: TRBD1; CDR3: CASSMSQGVTYNEQFF; DNA: TGTGCCAGCAGCATGTCTCAGGGGGTGACTTACAATGAGCAGTTCTTC
J: TRBJ2-3; size: -; V: TRBV28; D: -; CDR3: CASMSYRPDTQYF; DNA: TGTGCCAGCATGTCCTACAGGCCAGATACGCAGTATTTT
J: TRBJ2-1; size: once; V: TRBV27; D: -; CDR3: CASSYSTYNEQFF; DNA: TGTGCCAGCAGTTACTCGACCTACAATGAGCAGTTCTTC
J: TRBJ2-3; size: -; V: TRBV28; D: TRBD2; CDR3: CASSLGGRATDTQYF; DNA: TGTGCCAGCAGTTTGGGCGGGAGGGCAACAGATACGCAGTATTTT
J: TRBJ1-5; size: -; V: TRBV27; D: -; CDR3: CASSPLGRNQPQHF; DNA: TGTGCCAGCAGTCCCCTGGGGAGAAATCAGCCCCAGCATTTT
J: TRBJ2-7; size: -; V: TRBV5-6; D: -; CDR3: CASSFKGPLEQYF; DNA: TGTGCCAGCAGCTTTAAAGGGCCCCTCGAGCAGTACTTC
J: TRBJ1-3; size: once; V: TRBV7-9; D: TRBD1; CDR3: CASSNPGQGSGNTIYF; DNA: TGTGCCAGCAGCAACCCGGGACAGGGCTCTGGAAACACCATATATTTT
J: TRBJ2-7; size: -; V: TRBV7-8; D: -; CDR3: CASSPLVMGSYEQYF; DNA: TGTGCCAGCAGCCCGTTAGTGATGGGCTCCTACGAGCAGTACTTC
J: TRBJ1-1; size: -; V: TRBV5-1; D: -; CDR3: CASSLGFGGMNTEAFF; DNA: TGCGCCAGCAGCTTGGGGTTTGGAGGTATGAACACTGAAGCTTTCTTT
J: TRBJ2-7; size: -; V: TRBV5-1; D: TRBD1; CDR3: CASSLGQGILAYEQYF; DNA: TGCGCCAGCAGCCTGGGACAGGGGATTTTGGCCTACGAGCAGTACTTC
J: TRBJ2-1; size: -; V: TRBV19; D: TRBD2; CDR3: CASSIVYREGAYNEQFF; DNA: TGTGCCAGTAGTATAGTCTACCGGGAGGGTGCCTACAATGAGCAGTTCTTC
J: TRBJ1-2; size: -; V: TRBV6-4; D: -; CDR3: CASSDSVGGAYGYTF; DNA: TGTGCCAGCAGTGACTCGGTGGGGGGCGCCTATGGCTACACCTTC
J: TRBJ2-7; size: -; V: TRBV11-2; D: -; CDR3: CASSLGGDSSYEQYF; DNA: TGTGCCAGCAGCTTAGGAGGGGACTCCTCCTACGAGCAGTACTTC
J: TRBJ2-1; size: -; V: TRBV13; D: -; CDR3: CASSPPPEQFF; DNA: TGTGCCAGCAGCCCCCCCCCAGAGCAGTTCTTC
J: TRBJ1-2; size: -; V: TRBV19; D: TRBD1; CDR3: CASSATGGNYGYTF; DNA: TGTGCCAGTAGTGCCACAGGGGGCAACTATGGCTACACCTTC
J: TRBJ2-7; size: -; V: TRBV2; D: -; CDR3: CASSDTPVDEQYF; DNA: TGTGCCAGCAGTGACACACCAGTGGACGAGCAGTACTTC
J: TRBJ1-4; size: -; V: TRBV4-1; D: -; CDR3: CASSQGSEGYDNEKLFF; DNA: TGCGCCAGCAGCCAAGGATCTGAGGGATACGATAATGAAAAACTGTTTTTT
J: TRBJ1-1; size: once; V: TRBV4-1; D: -; CDR3: CASSQHGGGTEAFF; DNA: TGCGCCAGCAGCCAACATGGTGGGGGCACTGAAGCTTTCTTT
J: TRBJ1-1; size: -; V: TRBV6-1; D: TRBD1; CDR3: CASSEVKIGGPEAFF; DNA: TGTGCCAGCAGTGAAGTGAAAATAGGGGGCCCTGAAGCTTTCTTT
J: TRBJ2-7; size: few; V: TRBV11-2; D: TRBD1; CDR3: CASSFGTGAYEQYF; DNA: TGTGCCAGCAGCTTTGGGACAGGCGCCTACGAGCAGTACTTC
J: TRBJ2-5; size: -; V: TRBV28; D: -; CDR3: CASSSDTEQYF; DNA: TGTGCCAGCAGTTCCGACACTGAGCAGTACTTC
J: TRBJ2-7; size: -; V: TRBV4-1; D: -; CDR3: CASSQDTSSRTYEQYF; DNA: TGCGCCAGCAGCCAAGATACGAGTAGTAGAACCTACGAGCAGTACTTC
J: TRBJ1-2; size: -; V: TRBV19; D: -; CDR3: CASIRQGGDGYTF; DNA: TGTGCCAGTATCCGCCAGGGAGGTGATGGCTACACCTTC
J: TRBJ1-2; size: once; V: TRBV20-1; D: -; CDR3: CSADHGGYTF; DNA: TGCAGTGCGGACCACGGGGGCTACACCTTC
J: TRBJ2-5; size: -; V: TRBV6-1; D: -; CDR3: CASSEARLAQETQYF; DNA: TGTGCCAGCAGTGAAGCAAGACTGGCCCAAGAGACCCAGTACTTC
J: TRBJ2-7; size: -; V: TRBV10-3; D: -; CDR3: CAISEPGALGTYEQYF; DNA: TGTGCCATCAGTGAGCCAGGGGCCCTGGGAACCTACGAGCAGTACTTC
J: TRBJ2-2; size: -; V: TRBV7-8; D: -; CDR3: CASSEGGYTGELFF; DNA: TGTGCCAGTTCCGAGGGAGGATACACCGGGGAGCTGTTTTTT
J: TRBJ2-3; size: -; V: TRBV2; D: TRBD2; CDR3: CASSGGLGLAGGPTDTQYF; DNA: TGTGCCAGCAGTGGAGGTCTGGGGCTAGCGGGAGGCCCCACAGATACGCAGTATTTT
J: TRBJ1-5; size: -; V: TRBV4-1; D: -; CDR3: CASSEQVGNQPQHF; DNA: TGCGCCAGCAGCGAACAGGTGGGCAATCAGCCCCAGCATTTT
J: TRBJ2-1; size: -; V: TRBV28; D: TRBD1; CDR3: CASSSNPGGSLNEQFF; DNA: TGTGCCAGCAGTTCGAACCCAGGGGGAAGCCTCAATGAGCAGTTCTTC
J: TRBJ2-7; size: -; V: TRBV19; D: -; CDR3: CASSMVPGHEQYF; DNA: TGTGCCAGTAGTATGGTTCCTGGTCACGAGCAGTACTTC
J: TRBJ2-7; size: -; V: TRBV6-1; D: -; CDR3: CATRRREFHEQYF; DNA: TGTGCCACACGTCGGAGGGAGTTCCACGAGCAGTACTTC
J: TRBJ2-7; size: -; V: TRBV7-9; D: TRBD2; CDR3: CASSFWGSTSGALYEQYF; DNA: TGTGCCAGCAGCTTTTGGGGGTCGACTAGCGGGGCTTTATACGAGCAGTACTTC